These 3 T cell receptor beta chains came from one sample sequenced in a study of blood T cell repertoires in COVID-19. Sequencing used immunoSEQ multiplex PCR; TCRdb keeps in-frame clones, though not all of them. The table has under 200,000 clones, over 75% seen once. The sequencing sample was made of peripheral blood. These receptors all come from a man aged 45-65 years with acute or convalescent COVID-19.

This rearrangement joins TRBV9 to TRBJ2-5; 7 positions match TRBD2. Germline trimming cut 0 bases from V and 5 bases from J; bases unmatched to any gene: 7. There are 15 residues in the CDR3. Germline V gives CDR1 SGDLS, CDR2 YYNGEE. CDR3 nucleotide sequence: TGTGCCAGCAGCGTAGCAGCGGGATTGAAGGAGACCCAGTACTTC. As protein: CASSVAAGLKETQYF.

V is TRBV20-1 and J is TRBJ1-1, with 7 bases fitting TRBD1. The CDR3 covers 15 residues. V gave up 6 bases and J gave up 0 bases; unmatched junction bases: 10. CDR1 and CDR2 (germline): DFQATT, SNEGSKA (reference sequence). CDR3 bases: TGCAGTGCCAGTATCCCAGGGGGGATGAACACTGAAGCTTTCTTT. Its translation: CSASIPGGMNTEAFF.

The genes are TRBV28 and TRBJ1-2, with TRBD1 as a possible D gene (6 bases). The germline V gene encodes CDR1 MDHEN and CDR2 SYDVKM. This CDR3 region has 12 residues. V shed 6 bases and J shed 14 bases, with 19 bases lying between them. The CDR3 is CASSRTVDGLTF. The CDR3 nucleotides are TGTGCCAGCAGCCGGACAGTGGACGGCCTAACCTTC.